This T cell receptor (beta chain) was observed in a study of shared clonotypes between healthy human individuals. Data came from immunoSEQ multiplex PCR; TCRdb stores just in-frame clones and leaves some out. The repertoire holds about 510,000 clones, approximately 85% seen once, with 10% to 15% in the top ten. The TCR comes from a middle-aged woman in good health. Some clones in this sample may be carry-over from other donors' samples. Sequenced sample: PBMCs.

Here the CDR3 DNA reads TGTGCCAGCAGCTTAGGACTAACTAGCGGGAGGCCGAGCACAGATACGCAGTATTTT. It translates to CASSLGLTSGRPSTDTQYF. V usage is TRBV13 and J usage is TRBJ2-3, with 12 positions matching TRBD2. This CDR3 is built from 19 residues. Germline trimming cut 0 bases from V and 0 bases from J; bases unmatched to any gene: 7. Per the germline V gene, CDR1 is PRHDT and CDR2 is FYEKMQ (reference sequence).